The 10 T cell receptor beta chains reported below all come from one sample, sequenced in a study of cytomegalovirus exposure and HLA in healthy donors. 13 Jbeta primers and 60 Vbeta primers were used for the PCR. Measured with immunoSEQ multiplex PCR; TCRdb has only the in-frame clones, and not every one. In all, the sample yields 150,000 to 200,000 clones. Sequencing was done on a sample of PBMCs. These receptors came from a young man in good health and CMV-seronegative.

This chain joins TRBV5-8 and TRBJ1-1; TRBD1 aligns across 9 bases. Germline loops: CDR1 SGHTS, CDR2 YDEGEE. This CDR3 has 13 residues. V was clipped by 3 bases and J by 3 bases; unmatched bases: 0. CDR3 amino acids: CASSWDRDTEAFF. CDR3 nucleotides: TGTGCCAGCAGCTGGGACAGGGACACTGAAGCTTTCTTT.

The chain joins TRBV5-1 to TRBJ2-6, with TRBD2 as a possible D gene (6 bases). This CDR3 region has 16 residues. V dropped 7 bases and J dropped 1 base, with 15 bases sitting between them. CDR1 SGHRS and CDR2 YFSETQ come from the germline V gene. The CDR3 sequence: CASLGDSTSGANVLTF. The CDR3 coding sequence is TGCGCCAGCCTGGGGGACTCAACGTCTGGGGCCAACGTCCTGACTTTC.

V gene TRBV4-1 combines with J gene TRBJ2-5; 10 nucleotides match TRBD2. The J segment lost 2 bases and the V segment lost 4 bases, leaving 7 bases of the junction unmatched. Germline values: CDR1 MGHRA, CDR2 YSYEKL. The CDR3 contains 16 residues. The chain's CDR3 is CASSRSTSGPQETQYF. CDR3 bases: TGCGCCAGCAGCCGATCGACTAGCGGGCCACAAGAGACCCAGTACTTC.

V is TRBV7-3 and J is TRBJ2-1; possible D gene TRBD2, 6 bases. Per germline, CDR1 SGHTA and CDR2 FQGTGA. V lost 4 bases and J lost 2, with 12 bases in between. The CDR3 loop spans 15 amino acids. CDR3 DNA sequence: TGTGCCAGCAGCTCGTTACTAGCCACCTACAATGAGCAGTTCTTC. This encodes CASSSLLATYNEQFF. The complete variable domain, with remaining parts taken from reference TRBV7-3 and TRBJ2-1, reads GAGVSQTPSNKVTEKGKYVELRCDPISGHTALYWYRQSLGQGPEFLIYFQGTGAADDSGLPNDRFFAVRPEGSVSTLKIQRTERGDSAVYLCASSSLLATYNEQFFGPGTRLTVL.

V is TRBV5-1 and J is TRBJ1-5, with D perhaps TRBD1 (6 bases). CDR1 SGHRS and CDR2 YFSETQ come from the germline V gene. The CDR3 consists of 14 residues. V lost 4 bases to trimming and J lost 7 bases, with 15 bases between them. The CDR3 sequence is CASSRDGQGQPQHF. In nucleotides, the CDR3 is TGCGCCAGCAGCCGCGACGGTCAGGGGCAGCCCCAGCATTTT.

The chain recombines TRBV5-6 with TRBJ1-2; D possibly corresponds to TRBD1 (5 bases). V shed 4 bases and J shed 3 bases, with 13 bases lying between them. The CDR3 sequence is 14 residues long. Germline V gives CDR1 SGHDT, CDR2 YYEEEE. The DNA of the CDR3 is TGTGCCAGCAGCCGATGGTCGACAGACTATGGCTACACCTTC. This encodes CASSRWSTDYGYTF.

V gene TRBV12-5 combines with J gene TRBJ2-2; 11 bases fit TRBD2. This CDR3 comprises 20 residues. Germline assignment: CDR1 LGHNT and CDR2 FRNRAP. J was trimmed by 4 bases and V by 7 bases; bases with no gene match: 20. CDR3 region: CASAHDRAHSGRASTGELFF. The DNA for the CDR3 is TGTGCTAGTGCCCACGACAGGGCACATAGCGGGAGGGCCAGCACCGGGGAGCTGTTTTTT.

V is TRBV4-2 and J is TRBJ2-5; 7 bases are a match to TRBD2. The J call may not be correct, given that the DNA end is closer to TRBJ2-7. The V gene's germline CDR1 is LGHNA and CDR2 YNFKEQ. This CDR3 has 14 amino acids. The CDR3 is CASSQDRGRYEQYF. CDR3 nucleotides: TGTGCCAGCAGCCAAGACCGCGGGAGATACGAGCAGTACTTC.

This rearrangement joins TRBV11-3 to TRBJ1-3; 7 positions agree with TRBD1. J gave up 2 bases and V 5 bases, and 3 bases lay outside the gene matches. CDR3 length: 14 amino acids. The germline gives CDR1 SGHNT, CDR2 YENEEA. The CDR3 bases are TGTGCCAGCAGCCTTGGGACAGCTGGAAACACCATATATTTT. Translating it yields CASSLGTAGNTIYF.

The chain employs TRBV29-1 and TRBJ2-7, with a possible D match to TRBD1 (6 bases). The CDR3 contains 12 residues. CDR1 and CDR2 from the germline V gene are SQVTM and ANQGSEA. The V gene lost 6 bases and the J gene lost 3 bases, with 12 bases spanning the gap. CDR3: CSVQWGLYEQYF. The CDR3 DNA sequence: TGCAGCGTCCAATGGGGGCTCTACGAGCAGTACTTC.